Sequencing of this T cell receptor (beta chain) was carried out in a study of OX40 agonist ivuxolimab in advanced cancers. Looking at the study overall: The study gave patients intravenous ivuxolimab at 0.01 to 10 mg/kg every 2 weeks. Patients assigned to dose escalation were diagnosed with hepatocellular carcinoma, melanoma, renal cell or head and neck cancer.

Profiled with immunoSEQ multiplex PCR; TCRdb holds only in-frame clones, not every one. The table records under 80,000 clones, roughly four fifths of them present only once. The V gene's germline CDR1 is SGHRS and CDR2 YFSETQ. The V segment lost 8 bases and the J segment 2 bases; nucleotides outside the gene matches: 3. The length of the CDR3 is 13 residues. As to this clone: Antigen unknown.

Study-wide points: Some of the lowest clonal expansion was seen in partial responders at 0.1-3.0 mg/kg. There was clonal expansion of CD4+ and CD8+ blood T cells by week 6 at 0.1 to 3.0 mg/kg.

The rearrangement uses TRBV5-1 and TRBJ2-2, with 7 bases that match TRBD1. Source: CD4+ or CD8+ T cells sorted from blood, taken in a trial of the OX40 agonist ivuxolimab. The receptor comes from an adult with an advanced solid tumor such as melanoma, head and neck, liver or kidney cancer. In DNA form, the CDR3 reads TGCGCCAGTAACAGGGGCAACACCGGGGAGCTGTTTTTT. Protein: CASNRGNTGELFF.